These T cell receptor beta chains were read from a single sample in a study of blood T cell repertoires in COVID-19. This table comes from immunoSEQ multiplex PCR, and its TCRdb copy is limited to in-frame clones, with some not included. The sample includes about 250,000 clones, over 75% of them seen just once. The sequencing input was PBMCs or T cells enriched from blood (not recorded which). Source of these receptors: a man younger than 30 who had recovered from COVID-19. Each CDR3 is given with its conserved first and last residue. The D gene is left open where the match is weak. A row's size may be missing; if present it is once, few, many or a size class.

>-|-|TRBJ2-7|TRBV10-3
TGTGCTACCGGGGTCGAGCAGTACTTC
CATGVEQYF
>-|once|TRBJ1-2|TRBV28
TGTGCCAGCAGTTTAAAGGGGGACTACACCTTC
CASSLKGDYTF
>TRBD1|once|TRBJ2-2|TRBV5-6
TGTGCCAGCAGACCTAGTGCAGGGGGCCCCGGGGAGCTGTTTTTT
CASRPSAGGPGELFF
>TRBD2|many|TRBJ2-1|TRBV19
TGTGCCAGTAGTATCTACCCTAGCGGGAGTTTTGCAGGTGAGCAGTTCTTC
CASSIYPSGSFAGEQFF
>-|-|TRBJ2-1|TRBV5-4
TGTGCCAGCAGCTTGGGACTAGGGCCCAACAATGAGCAGTTCTTC
CASSLGLGPNNEQFF
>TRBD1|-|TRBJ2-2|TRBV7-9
TGTGCCAGCTCCCGACAGGGGAACACCGGGGAGCTGTTTTTT
CASSRQGNTGELFF
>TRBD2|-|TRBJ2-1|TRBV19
TGTGCCAGTAGTACAGTCGGACTAGCAGGTAGCGATGAGCAGTTCTTC
CASSTVGLAGSDEQFF
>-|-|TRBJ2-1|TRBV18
TGTGCCAGCTCACCACCGGGGACTCCGAGCTCCTACAATGAGCAGTTCTTC
CASSPPGTPSSYNEQFF
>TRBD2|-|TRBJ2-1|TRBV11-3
TGTGCCAGCAGCCGCCCGGGAGGGGCCTACAATGAGCAGTTCTTC
CASSRPGGAYNEQFF
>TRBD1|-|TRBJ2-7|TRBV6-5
TGTGCCAGCAGTTACTCGATGGGGACAGGGTCCGACGAGCAGTACTTC
CASSYSMGTGSDEQYF
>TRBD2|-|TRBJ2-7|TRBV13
TGTGCCAGCAGCTTAGAAATGCGGGAGAACGAGCAGTACTTC
CASSLEMRENEQYF
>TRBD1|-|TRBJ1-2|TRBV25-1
TGTGCCAGCAGTGAATCAGGGACAGGGGGTAGCTACACCTTC
CASSESGTGGSYTF
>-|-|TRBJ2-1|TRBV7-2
TGTGCCAGCAGCTTGGGCGGGGAGCAGTTCTTC
CASSLGGEQFF
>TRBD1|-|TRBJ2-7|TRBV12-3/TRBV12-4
TGTGCCAGCAGCCTCGGCAGGGGGCGCGAGCAGTACTTC
CASSLGRGREQYF
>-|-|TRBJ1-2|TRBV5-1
TGCGCCAGCAGCTTGCGTCGGGAGGTTAGGGCTGGCTACACCTTC
CASSLRREVRAGYTF
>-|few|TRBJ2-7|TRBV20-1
TGCAGTGCTAGCGATAGCTACGAGCAGTACTTC
CSASDSYEQYF
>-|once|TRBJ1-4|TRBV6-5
TGTGCCAGCAGTTACGGGATGGGGGCGCATGAAAAACTGTTTTTT
CASSYGMGAHEKLFF
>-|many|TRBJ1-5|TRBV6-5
TGTGCCAGCGGCCCTAATCAGCCCCAGCATTTT
CASGPNQPQHF
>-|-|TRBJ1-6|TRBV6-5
TGTGCCAGCAGTTACTCGTTCAGGGATCTCTCACCCCTCCACTTT
CASSYSFRDLSPLHF
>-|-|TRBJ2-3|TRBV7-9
TGTGCCAGCAGCTTTTCTCCAGATACGCAGTATTTT
CASSFSPDTQYF
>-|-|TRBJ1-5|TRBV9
TGTGCCAGCGGACAAAATAGCAATCAGCCCCAGCATTTT
CASGQNSNQPQHF
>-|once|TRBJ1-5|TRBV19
TGTGCCACCGGGGACTTCACTTATAGCAATCAGCCCCAGCATTTT
CATGDFTYSNQPQHF
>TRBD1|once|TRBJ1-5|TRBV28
TGTGCCAGCAGCCTGGGACAGGGCAATCAGCCCCAGCATTTT
CASSLGQGNQPQHF
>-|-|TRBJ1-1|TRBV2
TGTGCCAGCGTACGGAGCCCGGACACTGAAGCTTTCTTT
CASVRSPDTEAFF
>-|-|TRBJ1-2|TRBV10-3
TGTGCCATATCGCCGGGGGAGGGAAAGTTGAGTGGTGGCTACACCTTC
CAISPGEGKLSGGYTF
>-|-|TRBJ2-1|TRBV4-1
TGCGCCAGCAGCCCCGGAGACCAGTACAATGAGCAGTTCTTC
CASSPGDQYNEQFF
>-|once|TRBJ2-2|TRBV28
TGTGCAACAAGAGAGGCGGCTAGCGCTTCGAACACCGGGGAGCTGTTTTTT
CATREAASASNTGELFF
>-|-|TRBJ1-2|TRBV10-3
TGTGCCATCAGTGAGCGGAACTATGGCTACACCTTC
CAISERNYGYTF
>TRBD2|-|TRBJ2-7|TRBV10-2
TGCGCCAGCAGTCCACCAGGACTAGCTTACGAGCAGTACTTC
CASSPPGLAYEQYF
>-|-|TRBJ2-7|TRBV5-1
TGCGCCAGCACCAGGGCTCCCGGGACAAAAAACTACGAGCAGTACTTC
CASTRAPGTKNYEQYF
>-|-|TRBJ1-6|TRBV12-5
TGTGCTAGTGGTTTGCATAGTAGTAATTCACCCCTCCACTTT
CASGLHSSNSPLHF
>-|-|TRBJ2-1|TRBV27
TGTGCCAGCAGTTTATCGGGTAGACAGTCCCTAAATGAGCAGTTCTTC
CASSLSGRQSLNEQFF
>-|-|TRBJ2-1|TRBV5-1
TGCGCCAGCAGCAGCGATGCAAACTCCTACAATGAGCAGTTCTTC
CASSSDANSYNEQFF
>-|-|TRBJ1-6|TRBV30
TGTGCCTGGGACGGAGGGGCTTACGGGAATTCACCCCTCCACTTT
CAWDGGAYGNSPLHF
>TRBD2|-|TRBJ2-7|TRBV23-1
TGCGCCAGCAGTCAACCGGGGGGACTAGCGGGAGTCGAGGAGCAGTACTTC
CASSQPGGLAGVEEQYF
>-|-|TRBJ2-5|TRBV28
TGTGCCAGCAGCCCACCCGGGGAAGAGACCCAGTACTTC
CASSPPGEETQYF
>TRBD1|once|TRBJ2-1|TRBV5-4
TGTGCCAGCAGCTTGCGGACAGGTCGTGGCAATGAGCAGTTCTTC
CASSLRTGRGNEQFF
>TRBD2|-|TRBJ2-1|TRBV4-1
TGCGCCAGCAGCCAAGATGAAGGACTAGGCTACCGTAACAATGAGCAGTTCTTC
CASSQDEGLGYRNNEQFF
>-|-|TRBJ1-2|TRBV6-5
TGTGCCAGCAGTAAAAAAGATTCGGGTGGCTACACCTTC
CASSKKDSGGYTF
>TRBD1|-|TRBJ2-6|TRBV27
TGTGCCAGCAGTTTTTACAGGGGCTCTGGGGCCAACGTCCTGACTTTC
CASSFYRGSGANVLTF